The 21 T cell receptor beta chains presented below share a single source sample, sequenced in a study of T cell repertoires in cytomegalovirus infection. Each CDR3 protein gets one entry after TCRdb re-called the reads with MiXCR. Of hundreds of thousands of distinct CDR3 sequences listed, roughly a tenth were seen once; the top ten hold more than 2.5%. The material sequenced was PBMCs. The receptors were sampled from a human donor in good health (CMV status not recorded). Some clones in this sample may be carry-over from other donors' samples.

This clonotype was recorded at least ten times. The chain joins TRBV15 to TRBJ2-3, with 9 positions matching TRBD1. CDR3 length: 16 amino acids. Germline assignment: CDR1 LNHNV and CDR2 YYDKDF (reference sequence). Trimming at V came to 0 bases and at J to 4 bases, leaving 5 bases not matched to a gene. CDR3 region: CATSRDYRGRADTQYF. CDR3 nucleotides: TGTGCCACCAGCAGAGACTACAGGGGGCGGGCAGATACGCAGTATTTT.

The chain couples TRBV28 to TRBJ2-7, with TRBD1 as a possible D gene (7 bases). Trimming took off 9 bases at V and 4 bases at J, with 16 bases between the two ends. Germline CDR1 and CDR2: MDHEN and SYDVKM. The CDR3 is 13 residues long. CDR3 bases: TGTGCCAGTGACTTACAGGGGACTTACGAGCAGTACGTC. As protein: CASDLQGTYEQYV.

There are many counts of this clonotype. The chain combines TRBV5-1 with TRBJ2-5; TRBD1 matches at 9 bases. CDR1 and CDR2 from the germline V gene are SGHRS and YFSETQ. V lost 3 bases and J lost 4; bases outside the gene matches: 13. This CDR3 has 17 residues. CDR3 DNA sequence: TGCGCCAGCAGCTCGGTCCCGGGACAGGGAGGTGCAGAGACCCAGTACTTC. This sequence encodes CASSSVPGQGGAETQYF.

This clonotype came up many times. The chain is built from TRBV7-8 and TRBJ2-1; D may be TRBD1 (6 bases). V was cut by 1 base and J by 3 bases, with 19 bases left in between. The CDR3 sequence is 18 residues long. Germline V gene sequence: CDR1 SGHVS, CDR2 FQNEAQ. The CDR3 loop is CASSLDAATGFIYNEQFF. CDR3 DNA: TGTGCCAGCAGCTTAGATGCGGCAACAGGGTTTATCTACAATGAGCAGTTCTTC.

To note about this clonotype: Its ends do not fully match the called genes, so a read error is possible. This chain connects TRBV4-1 to TRBJ1-1; D possibly corresponds to TRBD1 (6 bases). The CDR3 spans 14 residues. Per the germline V gene, CDR1 is MGHRA and CDR2 is YSYEKL. Here the CDR3 reads CASSQKMGDTEAFF. In DNA, the CDR3 is TGCGCCAGCAGCCAAAAGATGGGGGACACCGAAGCTTTCTTT.

V gene TRBV3-1 combines with J gene TRBJ2-1, with D possibly being TRBD1 (5 bases). V was trimmed by 3 bases and J by 2 bases, leaving 8 bases between them. The germline gives CDR1 LGHDT, CDR2 YNNKEL (reference sequence). The CDR3 runs to 14 residues. The CDR3 here is CASSHREAYNEQFF. The CDR3 DNA reads as TGTGCCAGCAGCCACAGGGAAGCCTACAATGAGCAGTTCTTC.

This clonotype was counted at least ten times. The gene calls are TRBV7-9 and TRBJ1-4; TRBD1 is a possible D gene (5 bases). Germline-derived CDR1 and CDR2 are SEHNR and FQNEAQ (reference sequence). Trimming took 8 bases from V and 3 from J, leaving 10 bases between them. The CDR3 loop spans 13 amino acids. In DNA form, the CDR3 reads TGTGCCAGCTCGACAGAACCTAATGAAAAACTGTTTTTT. Protein sequence: CASSTEPNEKLFF.

The table lists this clonotype with many counts. The V call is TRBV2, the J call TRBJ2-7, with 8 bases that match TRBD1. The ends lost 5 bases at V and 3 bases at J; junction bases unmatched: 9. Germline V gene sequence: CDR1 SNHLY, CDR2 FYNNEI. The CDR3 length is 15 residues. The CDR3 DNA reads as TGTGCCAGCAGTTTCTCAGGACAGGGAAACTACGAGCAGTACTTC. Its protein is CASSFSGQGNYEQYF.

This chain links TRBV7-2 with TRBJ1-4, with TRBD1 matching 8 bases. This CDR3 comprises 16 residues. Germline lookup yields CDR1 SGHTA and CDR2 FQGNSA. V was pared by 5 bases and J by 12 bases, with 17 bases of the junction left unmatched. This CDR3 reads CASSRGQAPFIRELFF. The CDR3 DNA is TGTGCCAGCAGCAGGGGACAGGCCCCTTTCATCAGGGAACTGTTTTTT.

There are many counts of this clonotype. The V call is TRBV6-5, the J call TRBJ2-1, with 9 bases aligning to TRBD2. Germline assignment: CDR1 MNHEY and CDR2 SVGAGI. Unmatched junction bases numbered 6, after V lost 4 bases and J lost 8 bases. This CDR3 has 14 amino acids. The CDR3 DNA sequence: TGTGCCAGCAGTTTAGGGACTAGCTGGGATGAGCAGTTCTTC. Translation gives CASSLGTSWDEQFF.

This clonotype was counted ten times or more. The chain joins TRBV7-9 to TRBJ1-2; D perhaps matches TRBD1 (5 bases). The CDR3 loop spans 14 amino acids. V was trimmed by 4 bases and J by 3 bases, leaving 12 bases between them. Germline-derived CDR1 and CDR2 are SEHNR and FQNEAQ (reference sequence). CDR3 residues: CASSSGGVDYGYTF. CDR3 DNA sequence: TGTGCCAGCAGCTCCGGAGGGGTGGACTATGGCTACACCTTC.

This clonotype was observed many times. The junction shows a germline mismatch at one end, possibly a read error. This rearrangement joins TRBV7-2 to TRBJ1-3; D ambiguous. Germline V lookup: CDR1 SGHTA, CDR2 FQGNSA. The CDR3 is made up of 14 amino acids. CDR3 loop: CASSLNAKASFVDF. DNA of the CDR3: TGTGCCAGCAGCTTAAACGCGAAGGCCTCGTTTGTGGATTTT.

This clonotype was observed at least ten times. The J gene is TRBJ2-1, the V gene TRBV11-3, with 10 nucleotides matching TRBD1. Germline V gene sequence: CDR1 SGHNT, CDR2 YENEEA. V lost 5 bases and J lost 0; bases outside the gene matches: 4. CDR3 length: 16 residues. The CDR3 DNA sequence: TGTGCCAGCAGCACGCGACAGGGGGCCTCCTACAATGAGCAGTTCTTC. Its protein is CASSTRQGASYNEQFF.

On this clonotype: A much larger clonotype is one base distant, so this may be a read error. CDR3 nucleotide sequence: TGTGCCAGCAGCACAGGGTTGTCCGCTGAAGCTTTCTTT. It codes for CASSTGLSAEAFF. The J gene is TRBJ1-1, the V gene TRBV2, with a possible D match to TRBD1 (6 bases). V was trimmed by 6 bases and J by 6 bases, leaving 14 bases between them. Germline CDR1 reads SNHLY; CDR2 reads FYNNEI. The CDR3 spans 13 residues.

This chain connects TRBV20-1 to TRBJ2-3; D ambiguous. Trimming pared 5 bases from V and 4 bases from J, leaving 19 bases between. CDR1 and CDR2 from the germline V gene are DFQATT and SNEGSKA (reference sequence). The CDR3 extends over 15 amino acids. CDR3 sequence: CSAATRNLGADTQYF. CDR3 DNA sequence: TGCAGTGCTGCGACGAGGAACCTTGGGGCAGATACGCAGTATTTT.

This clonotype was seen repeatedly, ten times or more. V gene TRBV6-2 or TRBV6-3 combines with J gene TRBJ2-7, with 10 bases that match TRBD2. The CDR3 extends over 15 amino acids. The V gene end was trimmed by 7 bases and the J gene end by 2 bases; junction bases not matched to a gene: 8. Germline CDR1 MNHEY, CDR2 SVGEGT. The CDR3 bases are TGTGCCAGCACTCTAGCGGGGGCCATAGCCTACGAGCAGTACTTC. This codes for CASTLAGAIAYEQYF.

The V gene is TRBV7-2, the J gene TRBJ2-1; TRBD2 matches at 8 bases. Trimming took 3 bases from V and 5 from J; bases not matched to a gene: 6. Germline V gene lookup returns CDR1 SGHTA and CDR2 FQGNSA. The CDR3 consists of 15 residues. The CDR3 DNA is TGTGCCAGCAGCTTTATGGTAGCGGGACACAATGAGCAGTTCTTC. Protein: CASSFMVAGHNEQFF. The full variable domain, in which reference TRBV7-2 and TRBJ2-1 provide the parts outside the CDR3, is GAGVSQSPSNKVTEKGKDVELRCDPISGHTALYWYRQSLGQGLEFLIYFQGNSAPDKSGLPSDRFSAERTGGSVSTLTIQRTQQEDSAVYLCASSFMVAGHNEQFFGPGTRLTVL.

This clonotype occurred many times. The V and J genes are TRBV28 and TRBJ2-2; D remains ambiguous. Trimming left V 0 bases short and J 1 base short, with 6 bases between. Germline CDR1 MDHEN, CDR2 SYDVKM. This CDR3 has 15 amino acids. CDR3 in amino acids: CASSLWARNTGELFF. In nucleotides, the CDR3 is TGTGCCAGCAGTTTATGGGCAAGGAACACCGGGGAGCTGTTTTTT. Full variable domain (missing parts from reference TRBV28 and TRBJ2-2): DVKVTQSSRYLVKRTGEKVFLECVQDMDHENMFWYRQDPGLGLRLIYFSYDVKMKEKGDIPEGYSVSREKKERFSLILESASTNQTSMYLCASSLWARNTGELFFGEGSRLTVL.

This clonotype was observed a few times. This rearrangement joins TRBV3-1 to TRBJ1-2; D is ambiguous. Between the trimmed V and J ends, which lost 0 bases and 2 bases, there was a span of 7 bases. CDR1 and CDR2 (germline): LGHDT, YNNKEL (reference sequence). The CDR3 totals 14 residues. The CDR3 region is CASSQENTNYGYTF. In DNA form, the CDR3 reads TGTGCCAGCAGCCAAGAAAACACCAACTATGGCTACACCTTC.

This clonotype was counted at least ten times. The chain carries TRBV28 and TRBJ2-1; no clear D gene. The CDR3 loop spans 17 amino acids. V was trimmed by 2 bases and J by 3 bases, leaving 17 bases between them. Germline assignment: CDR1 MDHEN and CDR2 SYDVKM. The DNA of the CDR3 is TGTGCCAGCAGTTTAAAGGGTTCCAGGCTACTCTACAATGAGCAGTTCTTC. Its translation: CASSLKGSRLLYNEQFF.

V usage is TRBV12-3 or TRBV12-4 and J usage is TRBJ1-5, with D hard to call. With 7 bases removed from V and 7 bases from J, the gap between germline ends came to 11 bases. The length of the CDR3 is 12 residues. The DNA for the CDR3 is TGTGCCAGCACCCTCGATATCCAGCCCCAGCATTTT. It specifies CASTLDIQPQHF.